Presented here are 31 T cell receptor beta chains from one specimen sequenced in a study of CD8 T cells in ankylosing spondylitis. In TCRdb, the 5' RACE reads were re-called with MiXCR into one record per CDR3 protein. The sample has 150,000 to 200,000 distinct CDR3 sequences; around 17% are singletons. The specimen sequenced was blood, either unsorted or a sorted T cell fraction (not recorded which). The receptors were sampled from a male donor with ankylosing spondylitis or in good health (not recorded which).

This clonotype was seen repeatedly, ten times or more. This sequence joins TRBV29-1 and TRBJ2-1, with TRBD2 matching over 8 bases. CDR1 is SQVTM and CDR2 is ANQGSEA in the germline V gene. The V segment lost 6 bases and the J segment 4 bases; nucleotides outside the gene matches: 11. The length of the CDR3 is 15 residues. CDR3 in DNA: TGCAGCGTCGACGGACTAGCTCCAGGGTACAATGAGCAGTTCTTC. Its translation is CSVDGLAPGYNEQFF.

This CDR3 reads CASSQRIDKSYEQYF. The CDR3 nucleotides are TGTGCCAGCAGCCAGAGGATCGACAAGTCCTACGAGCAGTACTTC. The chain carries TRBV3-1 and TRBJ2-7; D gene ambiguous. The CDR3 has 15 amino acids. Germline assignment: CDR1 LGHDT and CDR2 YNNKEL (reference sequence). Trimming removed 3 bases from V and 1 base from J, with 13 bases in between.

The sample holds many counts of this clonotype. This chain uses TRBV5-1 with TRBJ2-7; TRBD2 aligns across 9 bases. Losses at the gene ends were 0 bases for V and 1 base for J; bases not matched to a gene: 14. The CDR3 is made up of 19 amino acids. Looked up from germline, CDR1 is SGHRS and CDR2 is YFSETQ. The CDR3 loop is CASSLASLVGLAGSYEQYF. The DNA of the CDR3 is TGCGCCAGCAGCTTGGCCTCCCTGGTGGGTCTAGCGGGATCCTACGAGCAGTACTTC.

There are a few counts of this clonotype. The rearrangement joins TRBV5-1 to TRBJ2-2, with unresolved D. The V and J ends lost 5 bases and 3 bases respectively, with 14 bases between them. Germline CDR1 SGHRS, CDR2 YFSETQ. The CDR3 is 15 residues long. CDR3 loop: CASSREGLDTGELFF. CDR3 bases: TGCGCCAGCAGTCGTGAAGGGTTGGACACCGGGGAGCTGTTTTTT.

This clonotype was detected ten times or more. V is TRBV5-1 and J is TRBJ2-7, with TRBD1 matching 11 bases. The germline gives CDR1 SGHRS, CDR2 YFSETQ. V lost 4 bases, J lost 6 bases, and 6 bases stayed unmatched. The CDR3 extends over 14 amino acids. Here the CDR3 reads CASSTYGTGGEQYF. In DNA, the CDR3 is TGCGCCAGCAGCACCTACGGGACAGGGGGCGAGCAGTACTTC.

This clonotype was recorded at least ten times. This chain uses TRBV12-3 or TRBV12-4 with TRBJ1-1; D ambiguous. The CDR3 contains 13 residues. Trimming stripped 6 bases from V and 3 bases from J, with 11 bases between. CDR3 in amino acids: CASSRAGDTEAFF. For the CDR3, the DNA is TGTGCCAGCAGCCGAGCCGGGGACACTGAAGCTTTCTTT.

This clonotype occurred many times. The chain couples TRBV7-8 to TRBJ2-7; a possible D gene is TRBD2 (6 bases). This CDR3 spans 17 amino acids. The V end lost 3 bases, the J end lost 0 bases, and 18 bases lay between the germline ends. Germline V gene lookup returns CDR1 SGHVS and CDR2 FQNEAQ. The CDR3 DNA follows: TGTGCCAGCAGCTTCTTCGCGGGATCAGCCCCCTCCTACGAGCAGTACTTC. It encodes CASSFFAGSAPSYEQYF.

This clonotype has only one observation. CDR3 loop: CASSLGTGYEKLFF. The CDR3 DNA sequence: TGTGCCAGCAGTCTCGGGACAGGGTACGAAAAACTGTTTTTT. This chain connects TRBV12-3 or TRBV12-4 to TRBJ1-4; 9 bases are shared with TRBD1. This CDR3 contains 14 residues. J gave up 8 bases and V 5 bases, and 6 bases lay outside the gene matches.

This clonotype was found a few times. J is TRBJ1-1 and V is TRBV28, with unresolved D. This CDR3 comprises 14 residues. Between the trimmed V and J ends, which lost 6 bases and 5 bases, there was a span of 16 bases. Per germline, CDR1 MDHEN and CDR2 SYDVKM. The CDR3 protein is CASRRPGGVTEAFF. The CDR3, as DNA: TGTGCCAGCAGACGACCGGGCGGGGTTACTGAAGCTTTCTTT.

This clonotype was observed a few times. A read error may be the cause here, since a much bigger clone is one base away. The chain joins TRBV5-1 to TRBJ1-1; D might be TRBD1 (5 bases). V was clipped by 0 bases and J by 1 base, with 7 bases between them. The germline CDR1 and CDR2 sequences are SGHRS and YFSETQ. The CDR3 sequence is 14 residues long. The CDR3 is CASSLEQGNTEAFF. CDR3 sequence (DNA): TGCGCCAGCAGCTTGGAGCAGGGGAACACTGAAGCTTTCTTT.

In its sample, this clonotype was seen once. The CDR3 DNA reads TGTGCCAGCAGACTCGGGACAGGGGAGCAGTACTTC. As protein: CASRLGTGEQYF. The rearrangement links TRBV6-5 to TRBJ2-7, with TRBD1 identical over 9 bases. Germline CDR1 and CDR2: MNHEY and SVGAGI. V shed 6 bases, J shed 7 bases, and the junction held 4 bases outside the gene matches. CDR3 length: 12 amino acids.

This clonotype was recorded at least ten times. The CDR3 region is CASSFFQATSSYEQYF. As DNA, the CDR3 is TGTGCCAGCAGCTTTTTTCAGGCTACCTCTTCCTACGAGCAGTACTTC. The chain carries TRBV5-6 and TRBJ2-7; D ambiguous. Germline values: CDR1 SGHDT, CDR2 YYEEEE. Trimming removed 2 bases from V and 1 base from J, with 16 bases in between. The CDR3 loop spans 16 amino acids.

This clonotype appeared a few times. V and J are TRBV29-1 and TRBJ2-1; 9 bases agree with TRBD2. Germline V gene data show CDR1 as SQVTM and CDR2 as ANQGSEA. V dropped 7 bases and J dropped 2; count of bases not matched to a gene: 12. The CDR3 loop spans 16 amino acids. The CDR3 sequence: CSGNSLAGVTYNEQFF. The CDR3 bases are TGCAGCGGTAATTCATTAGCGGGAGTGACCTACAATGAGCAGTTCTTC.

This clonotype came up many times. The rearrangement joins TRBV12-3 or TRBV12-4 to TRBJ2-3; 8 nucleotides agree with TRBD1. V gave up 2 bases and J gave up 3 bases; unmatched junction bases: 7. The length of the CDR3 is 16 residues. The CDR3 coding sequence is TGTGCCAGCAGTTTATATCAGGGGGCGCTGACAGATACGCAGTATTTT. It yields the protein CASSLYQGALTDTQYF.

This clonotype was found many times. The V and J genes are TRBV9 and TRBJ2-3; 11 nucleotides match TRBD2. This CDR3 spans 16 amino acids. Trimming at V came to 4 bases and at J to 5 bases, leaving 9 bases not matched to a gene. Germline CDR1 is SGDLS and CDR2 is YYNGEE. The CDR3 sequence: CASSPTGLAVVDTQYF. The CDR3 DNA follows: TGTGCCAGCAGCCCGACGGGACTAGCGGTAGTAGATACGCAGTATTTT. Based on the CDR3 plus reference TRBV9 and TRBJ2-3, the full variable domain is DSGVTQTPKHLITATGQRVTLRCSPRSGDLSVYWYQQSLDQGLQFLIQYYNGEERAKGNILERFSAQQFPDLHSELNLSSLELGDSALYFCASSPTGLAVVDTQYFGPGTRLTVL.

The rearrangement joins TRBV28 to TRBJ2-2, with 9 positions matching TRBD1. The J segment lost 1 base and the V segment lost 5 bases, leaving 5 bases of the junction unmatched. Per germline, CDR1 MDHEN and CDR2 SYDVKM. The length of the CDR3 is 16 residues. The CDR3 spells CASSRDRARNTGELFF. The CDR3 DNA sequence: TGTGCCAGCAGTCGGGACAGGGCAAGGAACACCGGGGAGCTGTTTTTT.

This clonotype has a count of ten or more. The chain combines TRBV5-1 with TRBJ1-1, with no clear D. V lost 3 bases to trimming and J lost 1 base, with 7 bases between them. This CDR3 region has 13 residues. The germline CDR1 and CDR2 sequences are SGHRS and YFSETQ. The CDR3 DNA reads TGCGCCAGCAGCTCGGACTGGAACACTGAAGCTTTCTTT. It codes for CASSSDWNTEAFF.

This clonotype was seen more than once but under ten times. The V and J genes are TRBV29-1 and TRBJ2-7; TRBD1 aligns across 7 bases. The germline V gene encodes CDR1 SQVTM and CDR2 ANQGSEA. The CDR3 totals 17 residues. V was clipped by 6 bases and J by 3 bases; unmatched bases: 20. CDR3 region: CSVASRKTGDAFYEQYF. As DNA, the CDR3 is TGCAGCGTCGCTTCGAGAAAAACAGGGGACGCCTTCTACGAGCAGTACTTC.

CDR3 bases: TGTGCCAGCAGTGCGGGACAGGGGGCTTCTGGCTACACCTTC. Translation gives CASSAGQGASGYTF. V and J are TRBV6-1 and TRBJ1-2; 12 bases map to TRBD1. Trimming removed 4 bases from V and 7 bases from J; junction bases left unmatched: 4. Germline assignment: CDR1 MNHNS and CDR2 SASEGT. This CDR3 is built from 14 residues.

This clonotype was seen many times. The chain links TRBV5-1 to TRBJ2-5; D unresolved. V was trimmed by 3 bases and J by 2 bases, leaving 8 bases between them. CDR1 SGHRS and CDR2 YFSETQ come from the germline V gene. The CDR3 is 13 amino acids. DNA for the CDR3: TGCGCCAGCAGCTCGGACGGTCAAGAGACCCAGTACTTC. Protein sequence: CASSSDGQETQYF.

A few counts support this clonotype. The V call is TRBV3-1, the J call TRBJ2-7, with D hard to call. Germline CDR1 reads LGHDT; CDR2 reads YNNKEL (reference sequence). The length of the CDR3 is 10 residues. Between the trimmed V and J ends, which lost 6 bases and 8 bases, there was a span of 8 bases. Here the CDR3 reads CASSGSQQYF. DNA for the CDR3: TGTGCCAGCAGTGGCTCCCAGCAGTACTTC.

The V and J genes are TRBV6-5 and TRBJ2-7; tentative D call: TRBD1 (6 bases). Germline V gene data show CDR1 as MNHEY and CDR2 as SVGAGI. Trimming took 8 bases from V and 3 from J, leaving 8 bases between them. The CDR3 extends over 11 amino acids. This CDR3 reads CASGRGYEQYF. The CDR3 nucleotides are TGTGCCAGCGGCAGGGGCTACGAGCAGTACTTC.

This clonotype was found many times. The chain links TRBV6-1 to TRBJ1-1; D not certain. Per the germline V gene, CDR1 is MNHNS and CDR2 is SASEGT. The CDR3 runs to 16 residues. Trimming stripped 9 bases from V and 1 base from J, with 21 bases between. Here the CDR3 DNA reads TGTGCCAGTGGTTCGATCGTTGAAGGATCGAACACTGAAGCTTTCTTT. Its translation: CASGSIVEGSNTEAFF.

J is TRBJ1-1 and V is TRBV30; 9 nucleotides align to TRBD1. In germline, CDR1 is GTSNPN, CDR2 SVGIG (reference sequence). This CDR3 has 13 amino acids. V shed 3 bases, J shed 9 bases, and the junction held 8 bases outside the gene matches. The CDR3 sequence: CAWRGDRDAKAFF. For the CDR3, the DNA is TGTGCCTGGAGGGGGGACAGGGACGCCAAAGCTTTCTTT. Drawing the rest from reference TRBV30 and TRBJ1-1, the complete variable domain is SQTIHQWPATLVQPVGSPLSLECTVEGTSNPNLYWYRQAAGRGLQLLFYSVGIGQISSEVPQNLSASRPQDRQFILSSKKLLLSDSGFYLCAWRGDRDAKAFFGQGTRLTVV.

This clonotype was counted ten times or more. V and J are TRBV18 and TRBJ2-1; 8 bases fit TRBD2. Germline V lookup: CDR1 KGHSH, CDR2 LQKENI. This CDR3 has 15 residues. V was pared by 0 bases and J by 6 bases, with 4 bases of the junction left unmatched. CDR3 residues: CASSPPVGTSNEQFF. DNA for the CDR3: TGTGCCAGCTCACCACCGGTCGGGACTAGCAATGAGCAGTTCTTC.

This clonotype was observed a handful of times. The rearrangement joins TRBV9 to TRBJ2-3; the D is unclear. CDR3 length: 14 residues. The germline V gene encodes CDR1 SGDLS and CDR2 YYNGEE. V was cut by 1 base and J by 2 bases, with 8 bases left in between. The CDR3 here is CASSVKWDTDTQYF. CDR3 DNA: TGTGCCAGCAGCGTAAAGTGGGACACAGATACGCAGTATTTT.

The DNA of the CDR3 is TGCGCCAGCAGTGACCCGGGACCACAGCAGTTCTTC. Amino acid sequence: CASSDPGPQQFF. J is TRBJ2-1 and V is TRBV10-2, with D perhaps being TRBD1 or TRBD2 (5 bases each). Germline values: CDR1 WSHSY, CDR2 SAAADI. Between the trimmed V and J ends, which lost 3 bases and 11 bases, there was a span of 11 bases. This CDR3 is built from 12 residues.

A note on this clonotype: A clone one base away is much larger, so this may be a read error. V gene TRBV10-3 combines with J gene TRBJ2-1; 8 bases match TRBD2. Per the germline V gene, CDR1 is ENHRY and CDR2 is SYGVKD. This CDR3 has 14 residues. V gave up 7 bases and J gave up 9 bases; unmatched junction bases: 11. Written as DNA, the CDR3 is TGTGCCATCAAGGGACTAGTGGGAGGAGGTGAGCAGTTCTTC. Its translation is CAIKGLVGGGEQFF.

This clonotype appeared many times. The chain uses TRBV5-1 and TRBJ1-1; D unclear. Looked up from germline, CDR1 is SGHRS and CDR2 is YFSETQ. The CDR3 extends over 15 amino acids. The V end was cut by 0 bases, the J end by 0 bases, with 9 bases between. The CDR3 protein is CASSLDRLLNTEAFF. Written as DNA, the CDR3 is TGCGCCAGCAGCTTGGACCGGCTACTGAACACTGAAGCTTTCTTT.

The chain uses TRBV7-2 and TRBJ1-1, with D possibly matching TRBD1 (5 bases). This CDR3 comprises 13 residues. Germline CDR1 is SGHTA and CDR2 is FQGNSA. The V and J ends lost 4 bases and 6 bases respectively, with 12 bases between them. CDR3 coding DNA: TGTGCCAGCAGCTCCCAGACAGTTTCTGAAGCTTTCTTT. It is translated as CASSSQTVSEAFF.

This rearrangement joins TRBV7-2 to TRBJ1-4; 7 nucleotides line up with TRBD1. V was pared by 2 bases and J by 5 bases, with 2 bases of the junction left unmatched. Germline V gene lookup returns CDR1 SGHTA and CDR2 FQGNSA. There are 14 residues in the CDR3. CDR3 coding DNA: TGTGCCAGCAGCTTAAAGACAGGGAATGAAAAACTGTTTTTT. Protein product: CASSLKTGNEKLFF.